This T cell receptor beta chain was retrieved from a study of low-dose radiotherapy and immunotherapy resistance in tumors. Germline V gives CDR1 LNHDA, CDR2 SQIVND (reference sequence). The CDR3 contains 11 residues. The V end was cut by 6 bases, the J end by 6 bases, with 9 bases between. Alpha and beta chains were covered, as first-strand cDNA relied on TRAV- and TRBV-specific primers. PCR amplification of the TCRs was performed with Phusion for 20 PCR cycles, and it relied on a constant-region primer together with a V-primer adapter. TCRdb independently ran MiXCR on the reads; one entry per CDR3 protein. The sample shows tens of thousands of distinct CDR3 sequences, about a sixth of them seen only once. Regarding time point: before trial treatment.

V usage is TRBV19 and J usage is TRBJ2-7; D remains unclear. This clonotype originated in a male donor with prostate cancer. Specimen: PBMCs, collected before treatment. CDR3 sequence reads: CASRGSGEQYF. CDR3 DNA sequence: TGTGCCAGTAGGGGGTCGGGCGAGCAGTACTTC.